This record covers a single TCR beta chain. This sample was taken from a study of blood T cell repertoires in COVID-19. Some clones are missing from TCRdb's copy, which holds only in-frame ones; the method was immunoSEQ multiplex PCR. The table has 330,000 or so clones, about nine tenths seen once. The source of this sequence is a man aged 30 to 45 with COVID-19, enrolled during active disease. Sequencing was carried out using peripheral blood.

CDR3 protein: CASSSRQGWETQYF. The CDR3 region has the DNA TGTGCCAGTAGTTCGAGACAGGGATGGGAGACCCAGTACTTC. The chain links TRBV19 to TRBJ2-5, with 7 bases that match TRBD1. This CDR3 has 14 amino acids. The trim removed 5 bases at V and 5 bases at J, leaving 8 bases unmatched. The germline gives CDR1 LNHDA, CDR2 SQIVND (reference sequence).